The clone carrying this T cell receptor beta chain appeared once. One junction end does not reproduce the germline sequence, and a read error may be involved. PCR used 60 Vbeta primers and 13 Jbeta primers. Authors' data handling: Later analysis identified tens of millions of unique TCR beta chains, 10 million to 12 million shared. Generated by immunoSEQ multiplex PCR, the TCRdb table keeps only in-frame clones and is missing some. The V and J calls and clone size were taken over from that table, and D and trimming were inferred from the DNA. The sample holds some 140,000 clones, about four fifths seen once. These data are taken from a study of cytomegalovirus exposure and HLA in healthy donors. Background on the study: Falling in the Caucasian-associated ancestry cluster were roughly 86% of 398 genotyped donors.

This CDR3 has 15 amino acids. CDR1 is KGHSH, CDR2 LQKENI, per germline. Although they were nominally healthy when sampled, donors likely had unrecorded immune exposures. The sequencing sample was made of PBMCs. V gene TRBV18 combines with J gene TRBJ2-5, with 9 bases matching TRBD2. The source is a man aged 18 to 35 in good health and CMV-seronegative. This chain's CDR3 is CASSPLAGLQETQYF. The CDR3, as DNA: TGTGCCAGCTCCCCACTAGCGGGCCTACAAGAGACCCAGTACTTC.